The 13 T cell receptor beta chains presented below share a single source sample, sequenced in a study of blood T cell repertoires in COVID-19. Method: immunoSEQ multiplex PCR; TCRdb's copy keeps in-frame clones and lacks some. The sample includes around 240,000 clones, roughly 84% of them seen just once. The sample taken for sequencing was peripheral blood. The receptor set was obtained from a woman between 40 and 50 years old who had recovered from COVID-19.

The CDR3 region is CASSPLEVSYEQYF. CDR3 nucleotide sequence: TGTGCCAGCAGCCCTCTCGAGGTCTCCTACGAGCAGTACTTC. The genes are TRBV27 and TRBJ2-7; no clear D gene. The V end lost 6 bases, the J end lost 0 bases, and 12 bases lay between the germline ends. The CDR3 is made up of 14 amino acids. CDR1 and CDR2 (germline): MNHEY, SMNVEV (reference sequence).

This clone was picked up one time. The chain recombines TRBV11-3 with TRBJ2-1; 9 nucleotides match TRBD1. The CDR3 has 15 residues. The V gene end was trimmed by 5 bases and the J gene end by 11 bases; junction bases not matched to a gene: 13. Germline CDR1 SGHNT, CDR2 YENEEA. The CDR3: CASSPTGGSFLQQFF. In DNA form, the CDR3 reads TGTGCCAGCAGCCCGACAGGGGGGTCATTCTTGCAGCAGTTCTTC.

The V call is TRBV19, the J call TRBJ2-3, with D possibly being TRBD1 (5 bases). Trimming removed 5 bases from V and 3 bases from J, with 9 bases in between. CDR3 length: 13 residues. Germline loops: CDR1 LNHDA, CDR2 SQIVND (reference sequence). In DNA, the CDR3 is TGTGCCAGTAGTCCCAGGGTAACAGATACGCAGTATTTT. Its translation: CASSPRVTDTQYF.

V gene TRBV27 combines with J gene TRBJ2-3, with 13 bases that match TRBD2. The CDR3 contains 15 residues. Germline CDR1 MNHEY, CDR2 SMNVEV (reference sequence). V trimming: 1 base; J trimming: 6 bases; junction bases outside the gene matches: 1. CDR3: CASSLWTSGGDTQYF. The CDR3, as DNA: TGTGCCAGCAGTTTATGGACTAGCGGGGGTGATACGCAGTATTTT.

This clone was counted a few times. This chain links TRBV28 with TRBJ1-1; 7 positions match TRBD1. The trim removed 5 bases at V and 5 bases at J, leaving 11 bases unmatched. CDR1 and CDR2 from the germline V gene are MDHEN and SYDVKM. CDR3 length: 15 amino acids. For the CDR3, the DNA is TGTGCCAGCAGTCAAGACCGGGACAGTGGAACTGAAGCTTTCTTT. Its protein product is CASSQDRDSGTEAFF.

This chain joins TRBV6-6 and TRBJ2-5, with 12 bases lining up with TRBD2. The J segment lost 1 base and the V segment lost 5 bases, leaving 8 bases of the junction unmatched. The CDR3 totals 17 residues. Germline V gene lookup returns CDR1 MNHNY and CDR2 SVGAGI (reference sequence). CDR3 sequence (DNA): TGTGCCAGCAGTCCCCCAATACTAGCGGGGGGCCAAGAGACCCAGTACTTC. Amino acid sequence: CASSPPILAGGQETQYF.

The rearrangement joins TRBV7-2 to TRBJ1-4; no reliable D call. Germline CDR1 reads SGHTA; CDR2 reads FQGNSA. This CDR3 is 15 amino acids long. V lost 0 bases and J lost 6, with 11 bases in between. The CDR3 DNA reads TGTGCCAGCAGCTTAGCCCCCGGGGTGGATGAAAAACTGTTTTTT. It translates to CASSLAPGVDEKLFF. The full variable domain, its missing parts supplied by reference TRBV7-2 and TRBJ1-4, is GAGVSQSPSNKVTEKGKDVELRCDPISGHTALYWYRQSLGQGLEFLIYFQGNSAPDKSGLPSDRFSAERTGGSVSTLTIQRTQQEDSAVYLCASSLAPGVDEKLFFGSGTQLSVL.

This clone was counted a single time. This chain links TRBV7-9 with TRBJ2-2; weak D call: TRBD2 (6 bases). V lost 6 bases to trimming and J lost 5 bases, with 16 bases between them. Germline V lookup: CDR1 SEHNR, CDR2 FQNEAQ (reference sequence). The CDR3 extends over 15 amino acids. The CDR3 DNA follows: TGTGCCAGCAGTCCACGGGGGAGTGGTACCGGGGAGCTGTTTTTT. The encoded protein is CASSPRGSGTGELFF. The full variable domain, its missing parts supplied by reference TRBV7-9 and TRBJ2-2, is DTGVSQNPRHKITKRGQNVTFRCDPISEHNRLYWYRQTLGQGPEFLTYFQNEAQLEKSRLLSDRFSAERPKGSFSTLEIQRTEQGDSAMYLCASSPRGSGTGELFFGEGSRLTVL.

This clone was counted once. The chain couples TRBV14 to TRBJ1-2, with a tentative D call TRBD1 (5 bases). Per germline, CDR1 SGHDN and CDR2 FVKESK. The CDR3 runs to 13 residues. Trimming removed 4 bases at V and 5 bases at J, with 11 bases between. CDR3 sequence (DNA): TGTGCCAGCAGCCGTCCAAGGGGATATGGCTACACCTTC. Translated, it gives CASSRPRGYGYTF.

V is TRBV19 and J is TRBJ1-6, with D possibly TRBD1 on 6 matching bases. Germline CDR1 reads LNHDA; CDR2 reads SQIVND (reference sequence). Trimming left V 5 bases short and J 3 bases short, with 11 bases between. The CDR3 spans 15 residues. As DNA, the CDR3 is TGTGCCAGTAGTCCGACAGGAGGCTATAATTCACCCCTCCACTTT. Translated, it gives CASSPTGGYNSPLHF.

In this sample, this clone turned up once. The chain is built from TRBV3-1 (or the pseudogene TRBV3-2) and TRBJ2-7; a weak D match, TRBD2 (6 bases). The CDR3 runs 15 residues. Germline lookup yields CDR1 LGHDT and CDR2 YNNKEL (reference sequence). V was trimmed by 3 bases and J by 2 bases, leaving 14 bases between them. The DNA of the CDR3 is TGTGCCAGCAGCCAGCCTAGCGTAGGGGCCTACGAGCAGTACTTC. Its protein is CASSQPSVGAYEQYF.

The chain combines TRBV19 with TRBJ2-1; D is undetermined. CDR1 and CDR2 from the germline V gene are LNHDA and SQIVND (reference sequence). The ends were cut back, 7 bases at V and 7 bases at J, with 14 bases in the middle. The CDR3 is 13 amino acids. For the CDR3, the DNA is TGTGCCAGTATAGGTCTAGGTTCAAATGAGCAGTTCTTC. This translates into CASIGLGSNEQFF.

This chain links TRBV19 with TRBJ2-3; 7 nucleotides align to TRBD2. Germline V lookup: CDR1 LNHDA, CDR2 SQIVND (reference sequence). This CDR3 region has 16 residues. V shed 1 base and J 7 bases; nucleotides not matched to a gene: 11. DNA for the CDR3: TGTGCCAGTAGTATAGTTACCAGCGGGGCTTCGAATACGCAGTATTTT. Its translation: CASSIVTSGASNTQYF.